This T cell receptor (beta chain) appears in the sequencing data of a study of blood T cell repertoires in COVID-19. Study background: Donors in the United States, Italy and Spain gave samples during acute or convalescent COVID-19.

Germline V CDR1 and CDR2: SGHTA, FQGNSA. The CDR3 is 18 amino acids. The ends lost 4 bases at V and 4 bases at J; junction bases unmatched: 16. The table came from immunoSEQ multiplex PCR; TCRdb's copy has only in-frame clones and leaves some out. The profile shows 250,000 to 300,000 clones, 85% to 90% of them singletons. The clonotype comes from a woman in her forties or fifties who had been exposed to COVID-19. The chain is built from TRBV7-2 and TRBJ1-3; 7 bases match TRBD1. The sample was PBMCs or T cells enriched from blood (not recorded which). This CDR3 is CASSSRGGSRFDGNTIYF. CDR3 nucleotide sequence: TGTGCCAGCAGCTCCAGAGGGGGCTCCCGCTTCGACGGAAACACCATATATTTT.